This note documents a single TCR beta chain sequence. This sample is part of a study of blood T cell repertoires in COVID-19. At the level of the study: Italy, Spain and the United States were the sources of the convalescent and acute COVID-19 samples. In each case, the material was cDNA or gDNA derived from T cells, B-cell-depleted T cells, or PBMCs.

The CDR3 is 16 residues long. Germline V gives CDR1 LNHDA, CDR2 SQIVND (reference sequence). V shed 4 bases and J shed 5 bases, with 20 bases lying between them. Original data processing: Nucleated cell counts were estimated from reference gene primer amplification. Assay used: immunoSEQ multiplex PCR; TCRdb lists only in-frame clones, some missing. V, J and clone size are taken as reported in that table, and D and trimming were inferred from the DNA itself. The sample yields about 82,000 clones, 85% seen once. The rearrangement links TRBV19 to TRBJ2-5; maybe TRBD1 (6 bases). The sample was peripheral blood. The clonotype originates from a man older than 75 with active or convalescent COVID-19. CDR3 sequence reads: CASSSSNRVRGETQYF. DNA of the CDR3: TGTGCCAGTAGTAGCTCAAACAGGGTTCGCGGGGAGACCCAGTACTTC.